The 9 T cell receptor beta chains listed next were all sequenced from one sample in a study of T cell responses to AZD1222 COVID-19 vaccine. Libraries were prepared by immunoSEQ multiplex PCR; TCRdb keeps only in-frame clonotypes and omits some of them. The sample has about 99,000 clones, approximately 90% seen once; the top ten hold 10% to 15%. The specimen was peripheral blood, collected on day 0 of AZD1222 vaccination. The receptors originated from an adult in good health.

This chain connects TRBV3-1 (or the pseudogene TRBV3-2) to TRBJ1-2; TRBD1 is a possible D gene (6 bases). Per germline, CDR1 LGHDT and CDR2 YNNKEL (reference sequence). Trimming pared 1 base from V and 7 bases from J, leaving 10 bases between. The CDR3 covers 13 residues. CDR3 sequence (DNA): TGTGCCAGCAGCCAAGGGAGGGGGATTGGCTACACCTTC. This gives the protein CASSQGRGIGYTF.

The rearrangement links TRBV19 to TRBJ1-3, with D unresolved. CDR3 size: 18 residues. CDR1 is LNHDA, CDR2 SQIVND, per germline (reference sequence). Between the trimmed V and J ends, which lost 5 bases and 4 bases, there was a span of 24 bases. The DNA for the CDR3 is TGTGCCAGTAGTCCTCCCGGGCCTCAAAGTTACCCCGGAAACACCATATATTTT. This encodes CASSPPGPQSYPGNTIYF.

The gene calls are TRBV11-2 and TRBJ2-2; tentatively, D is TRBD2 (5 bases). The germline V gene has CDR1 SGHAT and CDR2 FQNNGV. The ends were cut back, 6 bases at V and 0 bases at J, with 11 bases in the middle. The CDR3 is 15 residues long. CDR3 residues: CASSVERTNTGELFF. As DNA, the CDR3 is TGTGCCAGCAGTGTGGAGCGGACGAACACCGGGGAGCTGTTTTTT.

The chain has TRBV30 and TRBJ1-5; D is ambiguous. V gave up 1 base and J gave up 2 bases, with 6 bases separating them. The CDR3 has 13 amino acids. Germline V gene data show CDR1 as GTSNPN and CDR2 as SVGIG (reference sequence). The CDR3 DNA reads as TGTGCCTGGAGTGACGGGCGCAATCAGCCCCAGCATTTT. Translated: CAWSDGRNQPQHF.

This rearrangement joins TRBV7-2 to TRBJ1-1; the match to TRBD1 covers 9 bases. Germline V lookup: CDR1 SGHTA, CDR2 FQGNSA. J lost 6 bases, V lost 4 bases, and 9 bases had no gene match. This CDR3 has 15 residues. CDR3 nucleotides: TGTGCCAGCAGCTCCAGGGGGACAGGGAGGCCTGAAGCTTTCTTT. Residues: CASSSRGTGRPEAFF.

The V and J genes are TRBV5-5 and TRBJ2-7; the D gene is possibly TRBD2 (5 bases). The germline V and J ends were trimmed by 0 bases and 9 bases, with 10 bases remaining between them. CDR1 is SGHKS and CDR2 is YYEKEE in the germline V gene (reference sequence). The CDR3 sequence is 12 residues long. The CDR3 is CASSLGENGQYF. The CDR3 DNA reads as TGTGCCAGCAGCTTGGGGGAGAACGGGCAGTACTTC. The whole variable domain, remainder taken from reference TRBV5-5 and TRBJ2-7, is DAGVTQSPTHLIKTRGQQVTLRCSPISGHKSVSWYQQVLGQGPQFIFQYYEKEERGRGNFPDRFSARQFPNYSSELNVNALLLGDSALYLCASSLGENGQYFGPGTRLTVT.

The rearrangement joins TRBV27 to TRBJ2-5; 8 positions match TRBD1. Germline V gives CDR1 MNHEY, CDR2 SMNVEV (reference sequence). This CDR3 is built from 14 residues. Unmatched junction bases numbered 4, after V lost 3 bases and J lost 4 bases. CDR3: CASSFDRGGETQYF. The CDR3 coding sequence is TGTGCCAGCAGTTTTGACAGGGGCGGAGAGACCCAGTACTTC.

The chain joins TRBV19 to TRBJ1-1, with D perhaps matching TRBD1 (6 bases). The CDR3 spans 14 residues. Germline V gene sequence: CDR1 LNHDA, CDR2 SQIVND (reference sequence). The V end lost 7 bases, the J end lost 4 bases, and 16 bases lay between the germline ends. In DNA, the CDR3 is TGTGCCAGTACCTATTCGGGGGCTGGCACTGAAGCTTTCTTT. Translating gives CASTYSGAGTEAFF.

This rearrangement joins TRBV7-9 to TRBJ1-1, with a weak D call TRBD1 (6 bases). The CDR3 loop spans 14 amino acids. Germline CDR1 is SEHNR and CDR2 is FQNEAQ (reference sequence). The ends were cut back, 7 bases at V and 1 base at J, with 13 bases in the middle. The CDR3 nucleotides read TGTGCCAGCACCCCAGGGGCAGGGAACACTGAAGCTTTCTTT. Its protein product is CASTPGAGNTEAFF.